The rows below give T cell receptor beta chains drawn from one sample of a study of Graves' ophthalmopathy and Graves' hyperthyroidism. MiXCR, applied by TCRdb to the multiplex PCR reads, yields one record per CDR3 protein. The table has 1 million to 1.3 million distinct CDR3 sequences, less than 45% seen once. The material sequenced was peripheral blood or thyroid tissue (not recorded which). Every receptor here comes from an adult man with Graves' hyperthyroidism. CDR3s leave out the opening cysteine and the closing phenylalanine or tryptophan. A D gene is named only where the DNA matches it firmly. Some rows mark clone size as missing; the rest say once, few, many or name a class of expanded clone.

cdr3_aa: ASSFETGVSPLH; clone_size: many; v_call: TRBV7-2; d_call: TRBD1; j_call: TRBJ1-6
cdr3_aa: ASRNGINYGYT; clone_size: many; v_call: TRBV7-9; d_call: NA; j_call: TRBJ1-2
cdr3_aa: ASSLVWLDRVSYEQY; clone_size: many; v_call: TRBV7-8; d_call: TRBD1; j_call: TRBJ2-7
cdr3_aa: ASSPRLDREYGYT; clone_size: NA; v_call: TRBV12-3/TRBV12-4; d_call: TRBD1; j_call: TRBJ1-2
cdr3_aa: ASRDRDRGRRGYGYT; clone_size: NA; v_call: TRBV27; d_call: TRBD1; j_call: TRBJ1-2
cdr3_aa: ASSFGLAGEREQY; clone_size: many; v_call: TRBV5-1; d_call: TRBD2; j_call: TRBJ2-7
cdr3_aa: ASTTPGGEQY; clone_size: many; v_call: TRBV12-3/TRBV12-4; d_call: TRBD1; j_call: TRBJ2-7
cdr3_aa: ASSLGRAHTEAF; clone_size: NA; v_call: TRBV12-3/TRBV12-4; d_call: NA; j_call: TRBJ1-1
cdr3_aa: SARSSPGPTPEKLF; clone_size: NA; v_call: TRBV20-1; d_call: NA; j_call: TRBJ1-4
cdr3_aa: ASSAFGTGFDTEAF; clone_size: many; v_call: TRBV9; d_call: TRBD1; j_call: TRBJ1-1
cdr3_aa: ASSLYDSNGYEQY; clone_size: NA; v_call: TRBV5-1; d_call: NA; j_call: TRBJ2-7
cdr3_aa: ASSPRPERGSGYT; clone_size: NA; v_call: TRBV10-2; d_call: NA; j_call: TRBJ1-2
cdr3_aa: ASSQEGPPGRAEQY; clone_size: few; v_call: TRBV7-3; d_call: TRBD2; j_call: TRBJ2-7
cdr3_aa: SGGGSDYGYT; clone_size: NA; v_call: TRBV29-1; d_call: NA; j_call: TRBJ1-2
cdr3_aa: ASSFQGARETQC; clone_size: NA; v_call: TRBV25-1; d_call: TRBD1; j_call: TRBJ2-5
cdr3_aa: ASSLALPIEETQY; clone_size: many; v_call: TRBV7-8; d_call: NA; j_call: TRBJ2-5
cdr3_aa: AWLYNGPNTEAF; clone_size: few; v_call: TRBV30; d_call: NA; j_call: TRBJ1-1
cdr3_aa: ASSPGGSWERSGGYT; clone_size: few; v_call: TRBV12-3/TRBV12-4; d_call: TRBD1; j_call: TRBJ1-2
cdr3_aa: ASGYSRNGYT; clone_size: NA; v_call: TRBV27; d_call: NA; j_call: TRBJ1-2
cdr3_aa: ASSLGRGTQY; clone_size: NA; v_call: TRBV7-9; d_call: NA; j_call: TRBJ2-5
cdr3_aa: ASSLGGNLGNQPQH; clone_size: few; v_call: TRBV7-8; d_call: NA; j_call: TRBJ1-5
cdr3_aa: AISATATAETQY; clone_size: NA; v_call: TRBV10-3; d_call: NA; j_call: TRBJ2-5
cdr3_aa: ASSADRVGDTEAF; clone_size: NA; v_call: TRBV2; d_call: TRBD1; j_call: TRBJ1-1
cdr3_aa: SARQGTGELF; clone_size: many; v_call: TRBV29-1; d_call: TRBD1; j_call: TRBJ2-2
cdr3_aa: SAPRAGGNQPQH; clone_size: NA; v_call: TRBV20-1; d_call: NA; j_call: TRBJ1-5
cdr3_aa: ATCPGRGSGMTKY; clone_size: NA; v_call: TRBV7-2; d_call: TRBD2; j_call: TRBJ2-7
cdr3_aa: ASSRSSGRAGREQY; clone_size: few; v_call: TRBV12-3/TRBV12-4; d_call: TRBD2; j_call: TRBJ2-7